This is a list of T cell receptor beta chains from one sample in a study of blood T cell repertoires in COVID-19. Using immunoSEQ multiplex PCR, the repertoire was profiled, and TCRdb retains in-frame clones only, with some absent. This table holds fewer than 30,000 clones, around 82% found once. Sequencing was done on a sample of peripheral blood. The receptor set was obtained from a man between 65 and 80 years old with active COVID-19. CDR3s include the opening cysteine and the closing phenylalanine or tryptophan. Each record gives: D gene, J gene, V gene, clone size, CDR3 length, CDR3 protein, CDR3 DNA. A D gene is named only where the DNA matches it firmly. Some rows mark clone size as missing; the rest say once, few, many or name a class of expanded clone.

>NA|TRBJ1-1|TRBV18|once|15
CASSPIEGLNTEAFF
TGTGCCAGCTCACCAATCGAGGGCCTGAACACTGAAGCTTTCTTT
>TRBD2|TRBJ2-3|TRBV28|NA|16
CASSFLAGGTTDTQYF
TGTGCCAGCAGTTTCCTAGCGGGGGGTACCACAGATACGCAGTATTTT
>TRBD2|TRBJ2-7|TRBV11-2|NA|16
CASSRRVAGGRSEQYF
TGTGCCAGCAGCCGCCGGGTAGCGGGGGGAAGGTCCGAGCAGTACTTC
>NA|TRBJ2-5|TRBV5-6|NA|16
CASSRSIGNYQETQYF
TGTGCCAGCAGCCGGAGTATCGGCAATTATCAAGAGACCCAGTACTTC
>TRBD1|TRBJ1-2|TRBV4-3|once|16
CASSQDHKGAGGGYTF
TGCGCCAGCAGCCAAGATCATAAGGGGGCGGGAGGTGGCTACACCTTC
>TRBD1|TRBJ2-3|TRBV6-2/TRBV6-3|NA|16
CASSPRDRPSTDTQYF
TGTGCCAGCAGCCCAAGGGACAGACCTAGCACAGATACGCAGTATTTT
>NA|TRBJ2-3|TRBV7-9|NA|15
CASSLEGLPSDTQYF
TGTGCCAGCAGCTTAGAGGGACTTCCATCGGATACGCAGTATTTT
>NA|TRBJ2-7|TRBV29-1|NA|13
CSAGVAGVYEQYF
TGCAGCGCGGGGGTTGCCGGGGTCTACGAGCAGTACTTC
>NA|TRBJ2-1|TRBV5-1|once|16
CASSTRVGQGNNEQFF
TGCGCCAGCTCGACGAGGGTGGGGCAGGGGAACAATGAGCAGTTCTTC
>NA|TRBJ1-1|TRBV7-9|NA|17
CASSSQGFPQWDTEAFF
TGTGCCAGCAGCTCACAGGGTTTTCCGCAATGGGATACTGAAGCTTTCTTT
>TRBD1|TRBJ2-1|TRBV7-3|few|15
CASSLQGAIFDEQFF
TGTGCCAGCAGCCTACAGGGGGCAATTTTCGATGAGCAGTTCTTC
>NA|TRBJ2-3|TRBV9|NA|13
CASSGGGTDTQYF
TGTGCCAGCAGCGGGGGAGGAACAGATACGCAGTATTTT
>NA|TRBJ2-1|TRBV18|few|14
CASSPPGNFNEQFF
TGTGCCAGCTCACCACCCGGGAATTTCAATGAGCAGTTCTTC
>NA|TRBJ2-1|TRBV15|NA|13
CATSRDLVNEQFF
TGTGCCACCAGCAGAGATCTTGTGAATGAGCAGTTCTTC
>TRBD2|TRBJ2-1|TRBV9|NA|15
CASSERENSYNEQFF
TGTGCCAGCAGCGAGCGGGAAAACTCCTACAATGAGCAGTTCTTC
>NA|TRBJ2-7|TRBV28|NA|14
CASLLPGHPDEQYF
TGTGCCAGCCTCCTCCCGGGACACCCGGACGAGCAGTACTTC
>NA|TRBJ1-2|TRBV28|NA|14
CASSYLSGGYGYTF
TGTGCCAGCAGTTATCTGAGCGGGGGTTATGGCTACACCTTC
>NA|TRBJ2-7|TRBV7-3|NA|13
CASSLQPGYEQYF
TGTGCCAGCAGCTTACAGCCGGGCTACGAGCAGTACTTC
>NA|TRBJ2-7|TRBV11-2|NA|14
CASSLDSLSYEQYF
TGTGCCAGCAGCTTAGACTCGTTATCCTACGAGCAGTACTTC
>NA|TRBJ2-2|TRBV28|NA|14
CASSPSPNWGELFF
TGTGCCAGCAGTCCAAGCCCGAATTGGGGGGAGCTGTTTTTT
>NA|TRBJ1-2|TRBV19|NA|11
CASRDNYGYTF
TGTGCCAGCAGGGATAACTATGGCTACACCTTC
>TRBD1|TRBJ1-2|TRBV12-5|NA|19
CASGKITAFFDRDRDGYTF
TGTGCTAGTGGTAAAATTACAGCCTTCTTCGACCGGGACAGGGACGGCTACACCTTC
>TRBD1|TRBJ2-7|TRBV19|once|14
CASRPGQGSDEQYF
TGTGCCAGTAGACCGGGACAGGGAAGCGACGAGCAGTACTTC
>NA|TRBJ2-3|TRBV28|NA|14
CASSLVSGTDTQYF
TGTGCCAGCAGTTTAGTATCGGGCACAGATACGCAGTATTTT
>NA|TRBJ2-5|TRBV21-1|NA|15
CARTSGGTCQETQYF
TGTGCCAGGACTAGCGGGGGCACCTGCCAAGAGACCCAGTACTTC
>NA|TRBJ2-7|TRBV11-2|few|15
CASSLDKGGRYEQYF
TGTGCCAGCAGCTTAGATAAAGGGGGACGCTACGAGCAGTACTTC
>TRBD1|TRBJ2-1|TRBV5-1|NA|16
CASSWGDRGTYNEQFF
TGCGCCAGCAGCTGGGGGGACAGGGGAACCTACAATGAGCAGTTCTTC
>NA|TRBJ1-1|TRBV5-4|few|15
CASSLAGGWDTEAFF
TGTGCCAGCAGCTTGGCGGGCGGGTGGGACACTGAAGCTTTCTTT
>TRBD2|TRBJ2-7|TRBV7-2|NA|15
CASRSGAGAPYEQYF
TGTGCCAGCAGATCCGGAGCGGGGGCTCCCTACGAGCAGTACTTC